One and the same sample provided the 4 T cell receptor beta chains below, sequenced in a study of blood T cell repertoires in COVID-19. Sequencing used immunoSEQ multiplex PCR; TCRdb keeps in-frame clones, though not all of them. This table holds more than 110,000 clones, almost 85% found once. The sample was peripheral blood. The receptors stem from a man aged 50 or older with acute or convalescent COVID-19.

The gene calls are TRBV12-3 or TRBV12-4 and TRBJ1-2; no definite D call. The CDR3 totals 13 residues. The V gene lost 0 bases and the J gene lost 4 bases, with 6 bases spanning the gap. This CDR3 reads CASSLAGAYGYTF. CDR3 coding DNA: TGTGCCAGCAGTTTAGCGGGAGCCTATGGCTACACCTTC.

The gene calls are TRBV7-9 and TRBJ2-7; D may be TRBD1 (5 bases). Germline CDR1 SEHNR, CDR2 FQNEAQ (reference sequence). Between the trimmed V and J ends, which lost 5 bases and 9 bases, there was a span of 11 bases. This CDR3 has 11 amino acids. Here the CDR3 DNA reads TGTGCCAGCAGCCCGGACCAGGGGCAGTACTTC. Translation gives CASSPDQGQYF.

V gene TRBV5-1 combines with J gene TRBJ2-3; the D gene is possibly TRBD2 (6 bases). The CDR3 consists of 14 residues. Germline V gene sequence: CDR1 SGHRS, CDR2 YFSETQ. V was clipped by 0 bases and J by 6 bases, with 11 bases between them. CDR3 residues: CASSLDTAGDTQYF. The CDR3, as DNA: TGCGCCAGCAGCTTGGACACCGCGGGGGATACGCAGTATTTT.

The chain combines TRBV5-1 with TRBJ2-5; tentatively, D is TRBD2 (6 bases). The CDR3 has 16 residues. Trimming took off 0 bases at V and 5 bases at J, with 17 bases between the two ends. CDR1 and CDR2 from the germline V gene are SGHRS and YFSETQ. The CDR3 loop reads CASSLARAGLGETQYF. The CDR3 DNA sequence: TGCGCCAGCAGCTTGGCCCGCGCGGGACTCGGTGAGACCCAGTACTTC.